What follows describes a single TCR beta chain. This clonotype showed up many times. Its antigen target is currently unknown. No quality values exist for individual bases; no much larger clone is one base distant. Including the terminal cysteine and phenylalanine, the CDR3 comprises 15 residues. Left in the record is the CDR3 DNA by itself, 45 bases read in frame from the first base. From a lookup of the germline V gene, CDR1 and CDR2 are SQVTM and ANQGSEA. These data come from a study of HIV-infected patients and healthy controls (dated by TCRdb to the mid-2010s). Study-level background: After three months of therapy, CD4 counts in 14 of 16 patients increased to a modest but significant degree while remaining below normal ranges. The question the study tested was whether immune perturbation and reconstitution could be captured by deep TCR repertoire sequencing of small blood samples from HIV patients. An undetectable viral load was attained by 11 of 16 patients by the second bleed and by all patients after a further year of therapy. Relative to controls, total CDR3 counts per chain did not differ significantly, and patients lacked overall T-cell lymphocytopenia. No consistent shift in CD8 counts was seen during early therapy, whereas a slight rise was seen in the CD4:CD8 ratio.

SuperScript III was used to reverse transcribe 500 ng RNA with primers targeting the alpha and beta constant regions. Separate libraries for the alpha and beta chains were generated through chain-specific third strand synthesis that incorporated multiplexing indices. The protocol used a single primer pair to amplify all rearrangements within a chain, which avoided primer bias, and attached molecular barcodes to each cDNA molecule. Purified cDNA was joined by T4 RNA Ligase 1 to a 5' RACE adapter carrying a random hexamer and the SP2 sequencing primer site. Second strand synthesis was primed from the SP2 site with Phusion polymerase, using slow temperature ramps to favor optimal annealing. The 12-nucleotide barcode on each molecule comprised two random hexamer sequences, both introduced before amplification and concatenated. P5 and P7 adapter elements plus a second index were added in a short first PCR, which was followed by a roughly 23-cycle amplification PCR with P5s and P7 primers. The libraries went through approximately 27 PCR cycles in total, were quantified on a Qubit, were sized on a Bioanalyzer, and were diluted to 3 to 4 nM. Normalized libraries were sequenced on an Illumina MiSeq with 2 x 250 paired-end kits. Reverse transcription reactions were cleaned up on MinElute columns and eluted into about 9.5 ul Tris-Cl. The adapter ligations were run for 20 to 25 hours at 16 degrees C, and AMPure XP beads at a 1:1 ratio were afterwards used to clean them. The authors processed their data as follows. Demultiplexed FASTQ files were processed with a modified Decombinator that output V, J, insert and barcode information. Sequences that shared a barcode but differed from the dominant sequence were discarded as errors, and original cDNA molecules were estimated by counting barcodes clustered at Levenshtein distance 3. Downstream analyses used R packages ineq, vegan, igraph and RCytoscape, with IMGT nomenclature and CDR3 definitions. To avoid skew from clonal expansion, each TCR was counted once, and V gene usage was computed over distinct sequences. Unique CDR3 amino acid sequences within a donor were connected in similarity networks whenever two sequences differed by a single Levenshtein edit. In the repertoires, a search was made for a compiled set of published HIV-specific CDR3s (92 alpha, several hundred beta) and CMV-specific CDR3s (about 13 alpha, around 230 beta). Random subsampling to size-matched repertoires showed patients' decreased diversity was not caused by their lower sequence numbers. Through fastp at Q25 and MiXCR, TCRdb rebuilt clones from the public reads, retaining in-frame beta chains. A single entry per CDR3 protein holds the most common genes and DNA from its merged rows. The V and J calls and clone size come from TCRdb's table, not from the authors' own analysis. This sample holds under 7,500 distinct CDR3 sequences; roughly 8.7% were observed only once. The top ten hold 27% of the sample.

Study-level results and caveats: The observed differences in diversity were not explained by the slight differences in age and sex profiles between the study cohorts. Size-matched repertoire data did not replicate the apparent post-therapy recovery of the Gini index in HIV-infected patients. Significantly different mean usage between HIV-infected patients and controls was observed for eight alpha and eight beta V genes. MAIT cell alpha-chain CDR3s were present at high frequency in healthy controls but severely depleted in HIV+ repertoires. Healthy controls shared more CDR3s between individuals than HIV+ patients, by Jaccard index and by count of highly shared sequences. The therapy captured by the treated samples lasted only 2 to 3 months, arguably too short a period to observe immune reconstitution given low adult thymic output. During therapy, a significant decrease in frequency was seen for HIV-associated CDR3s, whereas no significant change was found for CMV-associated CDR3s, although most of them became more frequent. Alpha-beta chain pairing was not determined in the samples. Sequencing depth was restricted by the use of whole blood, which also prevented the dynamics of distinct T-cell subpopulations from being separated. Processing included only sixteen HIV-infected individuals, and this was regarded by the authors as a major limit on how widely the findings apply. Compared with untreated HIV+ repertoires, healthy control repertoires had roughly threefold more distinct CDR3s and a higher Shannon diversity. Rare events from HIV-infected data received too much weight under size-matching, and comparisons were complicated by unequal numbers of distinct sequences between patients and controls. HLA typing of donors was not performed in the study. Oligoclonality may be reflected in the significantly higher mean Gini indices of HIV-infected repertoires compared with controls.

Follow-up blood was drawn from HIV-infected patients roughly three months, about 14 weeks, after the initiation of antiretroviral therapy. Since whole blood was used without any cell fractionation, the repertoire reflected all peripheral T cells in unsorted form. For RNA extraction, 2.5 to 3 ml of peripheral blood was drawn into Tempus tubes. Patients were deemed ineligible for enrollment if they had febrile or AIDS-related illness, tumors, hepatitis B or C coinfection, immunomodulatory therapy, recent vaccination or treatment interruptions. The TURBO-DNase kit was used to remove leftover genomic DNA, and GLOBINclear was used to deplete globin mRNA.

This specimen was blood, taken during antiretroviral therapy. The sequence is built from TRBV29-1 and TRBJ1-1, with no D gene named confidently. The TCR was taken from an adult with HIV infection. CDR3 region: CTEYSAGDPNTEAFF. The base sequence is TGCACCGAATACTCGGCCGGAGACCCGAACACTGAAGCTTTCTTT. With the portions outside the CDR3 filled from the reference TRBV29-1 and TRBJ1-1 genes, the complete variable region becomes SAVISQKPSRDICQRGTSLTIQCQVDSQVTMMFWYRQQPGQSLTLIATANQGSEATYESGFVIDKFPISRPNLTFSTLTVSNMSPEDSSIYLCTEYSAGDPNTEAFFGQGTRLTVV.